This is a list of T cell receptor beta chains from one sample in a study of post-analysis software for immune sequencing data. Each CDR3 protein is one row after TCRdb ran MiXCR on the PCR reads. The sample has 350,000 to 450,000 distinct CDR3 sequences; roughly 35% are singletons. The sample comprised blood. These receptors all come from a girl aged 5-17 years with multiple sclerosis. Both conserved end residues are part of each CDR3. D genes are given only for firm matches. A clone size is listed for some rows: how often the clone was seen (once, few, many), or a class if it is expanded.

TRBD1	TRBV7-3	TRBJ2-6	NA	CVSSLLDLRQGVTSGANVLTF	TGTGTCAGCAGCCTGCTAGACTTACGACAGGGGGTGACCTCTGGGGCCAACGTCCTGACTTTC
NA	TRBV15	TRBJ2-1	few	CATGPKVDNEQFF	TGTGCCACCGGGCCTAAGGTGGACAATGAGCAGTTCTTC
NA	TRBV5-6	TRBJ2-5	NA	CASSGAGVLKQTQYF	TGTGCCAGCAGCGGCGCCGGGGTCCTCAAACAGACCCAGTACTTC
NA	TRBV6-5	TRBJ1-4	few	CASRDGTAEKLFF	TGTGCCAGCAGGGACGGGACGGCTGAAAAACTGTTTTTT
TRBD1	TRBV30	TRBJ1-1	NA	CAWSKQGYTEAFF	TGTGCCTGGAGTAAACAGGGGTACACTGAAGCTTTCTTT
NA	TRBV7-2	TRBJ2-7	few	CASSLIRTQTYEQYF	TGTGCCAGCAGCTTAATCAGGACTCAGACCTACGAGCAGTACTTC
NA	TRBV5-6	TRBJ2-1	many	CASSREPLSSYNEQFF	TGTGCCAGCAGCCGGGAACCCCTGAGCTCCTACAATGAGCAGTTCTTC
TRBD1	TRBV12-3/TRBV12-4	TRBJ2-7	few	CASSYGTGPYEQYF	TGTGCCAGCAGCTATGGGACAGGGCCCTACGAGCAGTACTTC
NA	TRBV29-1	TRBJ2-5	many	CSVVGVKETQYF	TGCAGCGTTGTCGGGGTAAAGGAGACCCAGTACTTC
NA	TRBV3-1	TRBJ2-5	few	CASSQDIGSRQETQYF	TGTGCCAGCAGCCAAGATATCGGCAGCCGTCAAGAGACCCAGTACTTC
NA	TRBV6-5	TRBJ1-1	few	CASSKGTEAFF	TGTGCCAGCAGTAAAGGTACTGAAGCTTTCTTT
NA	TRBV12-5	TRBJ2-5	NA	CASGSGGGETQYF	TGTGCTAGTGGTTCCGGGGGAGGAGAGACCCAGTACTTC
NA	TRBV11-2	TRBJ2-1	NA	CASSLDWASVGNEQFF	TGTGCCAGCAGCTTAGATTGGGCTAGCGTGGGGAATGAGCAGTTCTTC
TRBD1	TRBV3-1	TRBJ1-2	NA	CASSPNGQDNYGYTF	TGTGCCAGCAGCCCAAATGGACAGGACAACTATGGCTACACCTTC
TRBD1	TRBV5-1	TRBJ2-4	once	CASSLITQPDRSQNIQYF	TGCGCCAGCAGCCTCATAACCCAGCCGGACAGGTCCCAAAACATTCAGTACTTC
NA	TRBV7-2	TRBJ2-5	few	CASSLPGQAQYF	TGTGCCAGCAGCTTGCCCGGGCAGGCCCAGTACTTC
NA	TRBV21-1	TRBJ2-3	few	CASSIRTSASTDTQYF	TGTGCCAGCAGCATTCGGACTAGCGCCAGCACAGATACGCAGTATTTT
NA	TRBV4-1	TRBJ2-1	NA	CASSQDLSRGIVGEQFF	TGCGCCAGCAGCCAAGACTTGAGCAGGGGAATAGTTGGGGAGCAGTTCTTC
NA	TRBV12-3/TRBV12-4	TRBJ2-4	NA	CAGSLGIGRAKNIQYF	TGTGCCGGCAGTTTAGGAATCGGTAGAGCCAAAAACATTCAGTACTTC
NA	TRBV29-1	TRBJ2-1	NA	CSVEETGRSEFF	TGCAGCGTTGAAGAGACAGGGAGGTCGGAGTTCTTC
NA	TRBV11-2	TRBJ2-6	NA	CASTTVSGANVLTF	TGTGCCAGCACCACAGTCTCTGGGGCCAACGTCCTGACTTTC
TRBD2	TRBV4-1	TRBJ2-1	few	CASSQKRGEQFF	TGCGCCAGCAGCCAGAAGCGGGGAGAGCAGTTCTTC
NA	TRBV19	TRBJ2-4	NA	CASSFGQLLAKNIQYF	TGTGCCAGTAGTTTCGGACAGCTCCTAGCCAAAAACATTCAGTACTTC
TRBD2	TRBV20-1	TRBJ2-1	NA	CSASGGASNNEQFF	TGCAGTGCTAGCGGGGGGGCTTCAAACAATGAGCAGTTCTTC
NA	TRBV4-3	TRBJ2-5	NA	CASSQDPAVFGTQYF	TGCGCCAGCAGCCAAGATCCGGCAGTTTTTGGGACCCAGTACTTC
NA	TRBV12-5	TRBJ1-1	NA	CASGLVLGEGTMNTEAFF	TGTGCTAGTGGTTTGGTACTAGGGGAGGGAACCATGAACACTGAAGCTTTCTTT
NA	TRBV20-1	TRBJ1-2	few	CSARDRGYGYTF	TGCAGTGCTAGAGATCGAGGCTATGGCTACACCTTC
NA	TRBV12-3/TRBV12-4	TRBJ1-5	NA	CASSLGPYNQPQHF	TGTGCCAGCAGTTTAGGGCCATACAATCAGCCCCAGCATTTT
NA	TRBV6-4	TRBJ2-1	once	CASRDSDSNEQFF	TGTGCCAGCAGGGACTCAGACAGCAATGAGCAGTTCTTC
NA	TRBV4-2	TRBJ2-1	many	CASSQDPGRAEQFF	TGTGCCAGCAGCCAAGATCCTGGCAGGGCTGAGCAGTTCTTC
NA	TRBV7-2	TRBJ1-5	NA	CASSLYSEGPQHF	TGTGCCAGCAGCTTATACAGCGAGGGGCCCCAGCATTTT
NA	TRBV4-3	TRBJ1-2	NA	CASSTEGGYGYTF	TGCGCCAGTTCGACGGAGGGTGGCTATGGCTACACCTTC
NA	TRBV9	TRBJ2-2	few	CASSVASNTGELFF	TGTGCCAGCAGCGTAGCTTCCAACACCGGGGAGCTGTTTTTT
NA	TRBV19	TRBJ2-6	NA	CASKRELSGANVLTF	TGTGCCAGTAAACGGGAACTTTCTGGGGCCAACGTCCTGACTTTC
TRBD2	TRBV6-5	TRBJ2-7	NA	CASRGRDEYF	TGTGCCAGCAGAGGGAGGGATGAGTACTTC
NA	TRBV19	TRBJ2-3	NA	CASSIQSTDTQYF	TGTGCCAGTAGTATCCAGAGCACAGATACGCAGTATTTT
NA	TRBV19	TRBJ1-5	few	CASSINGNQPQHF	TGTGCCAGTAGTATCAATGGCAATCAGCCCCAGCATTTT
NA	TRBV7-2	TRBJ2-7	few	CASSLAPNPPYEQYF	TGTGCCAGCAGCTTAGCCCCCAACCCCCCCTACGAGCAGTACTTC
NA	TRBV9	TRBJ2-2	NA	CASSGQGRWDTGELFF	TGTGCCAGCAGCGGCCAGGGGAGATGGGACACCGGGGAGCTGTTTTTT
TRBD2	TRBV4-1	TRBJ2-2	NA	CASKGLAGAQVNTGELFF	TGCGCCAGCAAGGGACTAGCGGGGGCCCAGGTGAACACCGGGGAGCTGTTTTTT
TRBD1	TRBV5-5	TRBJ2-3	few	CASSQGADTQYF	TGTGCCAGCAGCCAGGGGGCAGATACGCAGTATTTT
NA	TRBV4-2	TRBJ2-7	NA	CASSQVGVDPYEQYF	TGTGCCAGCAGCCAAGTAGGAGTGGATCCCTACGAGCAGTACTTC
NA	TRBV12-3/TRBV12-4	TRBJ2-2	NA	CASGFPIGELFF	TGTGCCAGCGGCTTCCCCATCGGGGAGCTGTTTTTT
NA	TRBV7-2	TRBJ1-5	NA	CASSGVYSNQPQHF	TGTGCCAGCTCAGGGGTTTATAGCAATCAGCCCCAGCATTTT
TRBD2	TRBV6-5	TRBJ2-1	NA	CASSLAGGPPYNEQFF	TGTGCCAGTAGCCTAGCGGGGGGGCCCCCCTACAATGAGCAGTTCTTC
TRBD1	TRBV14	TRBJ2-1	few	CASSQRLRQGAYNGQFF	TGTGCCAGCAGCCAACGACTGAGACAGGGGGCTTACAATGGGCAGTTCTTC
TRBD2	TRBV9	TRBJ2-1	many	CASSVLAGQSNEQFF	TGTGCCAGCAGCGTATTAGCGGGGCAATCCAATGAGCAGTTCTTC
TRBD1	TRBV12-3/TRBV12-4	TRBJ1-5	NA	CASSPGTARLNQPQHF	TGTGCCAGCAGTCCCGGGACAGCGCGGCTCAATCAGCCCCAGCATTTT
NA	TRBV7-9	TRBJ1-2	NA	CASSLLGGAVYGYTF	TGTGCCAGCAGCTTATTGGGGGGGGCCGTCTATGGCTACACCTTC
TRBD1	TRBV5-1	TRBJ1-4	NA	CASSLDRGNGEELFF	TGCGCCAGCAGCTTGGACAGGGGAAATGGTGAAGAACTGTTTTTT
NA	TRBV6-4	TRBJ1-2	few	CASSDSGAGGYTF	TGTGCCAGCAGTGACTCAGGGGCGGGTGGCTACACCTTC
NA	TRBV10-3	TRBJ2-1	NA	CAISESYGEQFF	TGTGCCATCAGTGAGTCGTACGGTGAGCAGTTCTTC
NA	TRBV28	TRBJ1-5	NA	CASSLSGGPQHF	TGTGCCAGCAGTTTATCTGGGGGGCCCCAGCATTTT
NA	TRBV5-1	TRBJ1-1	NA	CASSLDGEGRGTEAFF	TGCGCCAGCAGCTTGGATGGGGAGGGAAGAGGCACTGAAGCTTTCTTT
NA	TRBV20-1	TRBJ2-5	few	CSARDGARKTQYF	TGCAGTGCTAGAGATGGCGCCAGAAAGACCCAGTACTTC
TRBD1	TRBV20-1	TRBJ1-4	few	CSARWGTGGGEKLFF	TGCAGTGCCCGATGGGGAACAGGGGGCGGTGAAAAACTGTTTTTT
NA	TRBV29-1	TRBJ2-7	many	CSVEADSSYEQYF	TGCAGCGTTGAAGCCGACAGTTCCTACGAGCAGTACTTC
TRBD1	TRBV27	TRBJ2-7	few	CASSPMTGGRDEQYF	TGTGCCAGCAGTCCGATGACAGGGGGTAGGGACGAGCAGTACTTC